These 22 T cell receptor beta chains came from one sample sequenced in a study of blood T cell repertoires in COVID-19. Here immunoSEQ multiplex PCR was the method, and the copy in TCRdb shows in-frame clones only, minus some. The table has over 200,000 clones, about 85% seen once; the top ten hold around a sixth. The sample comprised PBMCs or T cells enriched from blood (not recorded which). Source of these receptors: a man in his forties or fifties who had recovered from COVID-19.

This chain links TRBV9 with TRBJ1-1; D not certain. There are 13 residues in the CDR3. Trimming removed 10 bases from V and 0 bases from J, with 13 bases in between. Germline values: CDR1 SGDLS, CDR2 YYNGEE. The CDR3 sequence: CASGPGMNTEAFF. The CDR3 bases are TGTGCCTCCGGACCGGGGATGAACACTGAAGCTTTCTTT. The full variable domain, completed using reference TRBV9 and TRBJ1-1, is DSGVTQTPKHLITATGQRVTLRCSPRSGDLSVYWYQQSLDQGLQFLIQYYNGEERAKGNILERFSAQQFPDLHSELNLSSLELGDSALYFCASGPGMNTEAFFGQGTRLTVV.

The chain has TRBV6-2 or TRBV6-3 and TRBJ1-2, with D unresolved. Germline V lookup: CDR1 MNHEY, CDR2 SVGEGT. The CDR3 consists of 15 residues. The V gene lost 0 bases and the J gene lost 6 bases, with 14 bases spanning the gap. The CDR3 sequence is CASSYSSRIKDGYTF. Written as DNA, the CDR3 is TGTGCCAGCAGTTACTCGTCTAGGATAAAAGATGGCTACACCTTC.

The rearrangement links TRBV5-1 to TRBJ1-1; TRBD1 agrees at 10 bases. Germline V gene data show CDR1 as SGHRS and CDR2 as YFSETQ. V dropped 0 bases and J dropped 7; count of bases not matched to a gene: 6. The CDR3 spans 15 residues. In DNA form, the CDR3 reads TGCGCCAGCAGCTTGGCTGGGACAGGGGTCGGTGAAGCTTTCTTT. It specifies CASSLAGTGVGEAFF.

V is TRBV7-2 and J is TRBJ1-1; D gene unclear. V gave up 3 bases and J gave up 0 bases, with 14 bases separating them. Per germline, CDR1 SGHTA and CDR2 FQGNSA. The CDR3 is 16 residues long. The DNA of the CDR3 is TGTGCCAGCAGCTTCACCCCGTGGCAGTTGAACACTGAAGCTTTCTTT. The encoded protein is CASSFTPWQLNTEAFF. Combining the CDR3 with reference TRBV7-2 and TRBJ1-1 gives the whole variable domain GAGVSQSPSNKVTEKGKDVELRCDPISGHTALYWYRQSLGQGLEFLIYFQGNSAPDKSGLPSDRFSAERTGGSVSTLTIQRTQQEDSAVYLCASSFTPWQLNTEAFFGQGTRLTVV.

This clone turned up a few times. The genes are TRBV4-1 and TRBJ1-2; a weak D match, TRBD1 (5 bases). The ends were cut back, 0 bases at V and 7 bases at J, with 12 bases in the middle. CDR1 is MGHRA, CDR2 YSYEKL, per germline. The CDR3 consists of 14 residues. The CDR3 reads CASSQDAGGGGYTF. The CDR3 region has the DNA TGCGCCAGCAGCCAAGATGCGGGGGGTGGTGGCTACACCTTC.

This clone showed up just a few times. CDR3: CASSESGLAGANTGELFF. The CDR3 DNA follows: TGCGCCAGCAGTGAGTCAGGGCTAGCGGGGGCAAACACCGGGGAGCTGTTTTTT. The chain joins TRBV10-1 to TRBJ2-2; 10 bases are shared with TRBD2. Germline lookup yields CDR1 WNHNN and CDR2 SYGVQD (reference sequence). The CDR3 covers 18 residues. Losses at the gene ends were 0 bases for V and 2 bases for J; bases not matched to a gene: 6.

The V gene is TRBV2, the J gene TRBJ1-1; TRBD1 is a possible D gene (6 bases). CDR1 and CDR2 (germline): SNHLY, FYNNEI. V was trimmed by 8 bases and J by 3 bases, leaving 13 bases between them. The CDR3 runs to 13 residues. This chain's CDR3 is CASGDTGDTEAFF. The DNA for the CDR3 is TGTGCCAGCGGGGACACTGGGGACACTGAAGCTTTCTTT.

This clone was recorded a few times. The chain's CDR3 is CASSPQPVAGTNEQYF. The CDR3 region has the DNA TGTGCCAGCAGCCCTCAGCCCGTCGCCGGGACTAACGAGCAGTACTTC. V and J are TRBV9 and TRBJ2-7, with 7 bases matching TRBD2. The CDR3 is made up of 16 amino acids. Germline V gene lookup returns CDR1 SGDLS and CDR2 YYNGEE. The V segment lost 4 bases and the J segment 5 bases; nucleotides outside the gene matches: 15. Variable domain in full (rest from reference TRBV9 and TRBJ2-7): DSGVTQTPKHLITATGQRVTLRCSPRSGDLSVYWYQQSLDQGLQFLIQYYNGEERAKGNILERFSAQQFPDLHSELNLSSLELGDSALYFCASSPQPVAGTNEQYFGPGTRLTVT.

This sequence joins TRBV18 and TRBJ2-7, with 10 bases lining up with TRBD2. Per germline, CDR1 KGHSH and CDR2 LQKENI. The junction had 2 bases not matched to a gene; V was cut back by 0 bases and J by 0 bases. The CDR3 loop spans 16 amino acids. The DNA for the CDR3 is TGTGCCAGCTCACCACCCGGACTAGCGGTCTCCTACGAGCAGTACTTC. Its translation: CASSPPGLAVSYEQYF.

The V gene is TRBV9, the J gene TRBJ2-2, with a possible D match to TRBD1 (6 bases). Germline CDR1 SGDLS, CDR2 YYNGEE. The V and J ends lost 4 bases and 2 bases respectively, with 21 bases between them. This CDR3 contains 18 residues. CDR3 in DNA: TGTGCCAGCAGCTCCCCTCTATATACTGGGGGCAACACCGGGGAGCTGTTTTTT. This gives the protein CASSSPLYTGGNTGELFF.

In this sample, this clone turned up once. This rearrangement joins TRBV7-9 to TRBJ1-6, with D unresolved. Germline V lookup: CDR1 SEHNR, CDR2 FQNEAQ (reference sequence). This CDR3 spans 14 amino acids. V dropped 5 bases and J dropped 7 bases, with 12 bases sitting between them. The CDR3 nucleotides are TGTGCCAGCAGCCTGTTAACGGGGAATTCACCCCTCCACTTT. Its protein is CASSLLTGNSPLHF.

V usage is TRBV28 and J usage is TRBJ2-7; TRBD1 aligns across 8 bases. The CDR3 runs to 14 residues. V dropped 6 bases and J dropped 3; count of bases not matched to a gene: 7. Germline assignment: CDR1 MDHEN and CDR2 SYDVKM. Written as DNA, the CDR3 is TGTGCCAGCAGCTTTGACAGGGGACTCTACGAGCAGTACTTC. It is translated as CASSFDRGLYEQYF.

This chain joins TRBV6-5 and TRBJ2-1; D unclear. Trimming left V 0 bases short and J 6 bases short, with 9 bases between. The CDR3 loop spans 14 amino acids. Germline V gene data show CDR1 as MNHEY and CDR2 as SVGAGI. Here the CDR3 DNA reads TGTGCCAGCAGTTACTCGTCAGGTATCAATGAGCAGTTCTTC. Its protein is CASSYSSGINEQFF.

This chain links TRBV6-5 with TRBJ2-5, with D possibly TRBD1 on 8 matching bases. The CDR3 runs to 14 residues. V was cut by 5 bases and J by 5 bases, with 15 bases left in between. CDR1 MNHEY and CDR2 SVGAGI come from the germline V gene. CDR3 sequence (DNA): TGTGCCAGCAGTCCTGGACAGGGAGGGGAGACCCAGTACTTC. It is translated as CASSPGQGGETQYF.

The rearrangement joins TRBV11-3 to TRBJ2-5; D remains ambiguous. Germline CDR1 SGHNT, CDR2 YENEEA. V was clipped by 4 bases and J by 5 bases, with 8 bases between them. This CDR3 is 12 amino acids long. DNA of the CDR3: TGTGCCAGCAGCTCCTCGAGTGAGACCCAGTACTTC. This gives the protein CASSSSSETQYF.

In this sample, this clone turned up once. The rearrangement uses TRBV28 and TRBJ1-2; TRBD1 matches 8 bases. This CDR3 region has 16 residues. The V gene's germline CDR1 is MDHEN and CDR2 SYDVKM. The V gene end was trimmed by 4 bases and the J gene end by 8 bases; junction bases not matched to a gene: 15. DNA for the CDR3: TGTGCCAGCAGTTGGCTACCACAGGGGGAGGGGCGCGGCTACACCTTC. Its protein is CASSWLPQGEGRGYTF.

The chain has TRBV19 and TRBJ2-4, with 10 bases matching TRBD2. The CDR3 is made up of 17 amino acids. Trimming removed 6 bases from V and 0 bases from J; junction bases left unmatched: 8. Germline V gene sequence: CDR1 LNHDA, CDR2 SQIVND (reference sequence). In DNA form, the CDR3 reads TGTGCCAGTAGCCCAGGTGGACTAGCGGAAGCCAAAAACATTCAGTACTTC. Translating gives CASSPGGLAEAKNIQYF.

This chain connects TRBV9 to TRBJ2-7, with TRBD1 matching over 9 bases. The V and J ends lost 0 bases and 2 bases, in that order; junction bases with no gene match: 6. CDR3 length: 16 residues. Per germline, CDR1 SGDLS and CDR2 YYNGEE. The CDR3 DNA follows: TGTGCCAGCAGCGTAGGGCCGGGACAGGGCACCTACGAGCAGTACTTC. Residues: CASSVGPGQGTYEQYF. The full variable domain, in which reference TRBV9 and TRBJ2-7 provide the parts outside the CDR3, is DSGVTQTPKHLITATGQRVTLRCSPRSGDLSVYWYQQSLDQGLQFLIQYYNGEERAKGNILERFSAQQFPDLHSELNLSSLELGDSALYFCASSVGPGQGTYEQYFGPGTRLTVT.

This clone was seen only a few times. An end of the junction does not agree with germline; a read error may underlie this. This chain connects TRBV7-8 to TRBJ2-1; 11 nucleotides align to TRBD2. The germline CDR1 and CDR2 sequences are SGHVS and FQNEAQ. The CDR3 is 15 residues long. CDR3 DNA sequence: TGTGCCAGCAGCTTACTAGCGGGGGGTTACAGTGAGCAGTTCTTC. The encoded protein is CASSLLAGGYSEQFF.

V usage is TRBV2 and J usage is TRBJ2-7; D perhaps matches TRBD1 (6 bases). CDR1 and CDR2 from the germline V gene are SNHLY and FYNNEI. Trimming stripped 4 bases from V and 2 bases from J, with 9 bases between. The CDR3 runs to 13 residues. The CDR3 DNA follows: TGTGCCAGCAGTGTTCAGGGGACCTACGAGCAGTACTTC. Translation: CASSVQGTYEQYF.

The table lists this clone with a count of one. This chain joins TRBV19 and TRBJ2-7, with TRBD2 identical over 15 bases. CDR1 is LNHDA, CDR2 SQIVND, per germline (reference sequence). V gave up 3 bases and J gave up 12 bases; unmatched junction bases: 9. This CDR3 contains 15 residues. The CDR3 region has the DNA TGTGCCAGTAGTATGGGACTAGCGGGAGGTAGAGGTTTGTACTTC. Translation gives CASSMGLAGGRGLYF.

This chain's CDR3 is CASSQILGEAEAFF. CDR3 nucleotides: TGCGCCAGCAGCCAGATTTTAGGAGAGGCTGAAGCTTTCTTT. The chain carries TRBV4-1 and TRBJ1-1; D is undetermined. The ends were cut back, 3 bases at V and 6 bases at J, with 14 bases in the middle. This CDR3 comprises 14 residues. Germline CDR1 reads MGHRA; CDR2 reads YSYEKL.